These 15 T cell receptor beta chains came from one sample sequenced in a study of blood T cell repertoires in COVID-19. The method was immunoSEQ multiplex PCR; TCRdb's version includes in-frame clones alone and lacks a portion of them. Seen here are more than 150,000 clones, nearly 80% observed once, and the top ten hold approximately 13%. The sample comprised peripheral blood. The receptors derive from a woman of 80 years or more with acute or convalescent COVID-19.

This chain links TRBV7-2 with TRBJ2-7; 8 positions agree with TRBD2. Germline-derived CDR1 and CDR2 are SGHTA and FQGNSA. CDR3 length equals 14 residues. J was trimmed by 2 bases and V by 4 bases; bases with no gene match: 4. In nucleotides, the CDR3 is TGTGCCAGCAGCTCTAGCGGGTCTCCCTACGAGCAGTACTTC. Its translation is CASSSSGSPYEQYF.

This sequence joins TRBV5-1 and TRBJ1-4, with D tentatively TRBD1 (6 bases). CDR1 is SGHRS, CDR2 YFSETQ, per germline. The CDR3 length is 16 residues. V shed 4 bases and J shed 4 bases, with 17 bases lying between them. CDR3 bases: TGCGCCAGCAGCCTGGGTTGGAGCAGGGGTAATGAAAAACTGTTTTTT. Translated: CASSLGWSRGNEKLFF. Complete variable domain (other parts from reference TRBV5-1 and TRBJ1-4): KAGVTQTPRYLIKTRGQQVTLSCSPISGHRSVSWYQQTPGQGLQFLFEYFSETQRNKGNFPGRFSGRQFSNSRSEMNVSTLELGDSALYLCASSLGWSRGNEKLFFGSGTQLSVL.

A few counts support this clone. This chain joins TRBV28 and TRBJ1-1; perhaps TRBD1 as D (5 bases). The CDR3 is 13 residues long. The germline V gene encodes CDR1 MDHEN and CDR2 SYDVKM. Trimming left V 10 bases short and J 1 base short, with 13 bases between. The CDR3 DNA reads as TGTGCCACCGTGGGGGGTTGGAACACTGAAGCTTTCTTT. Amino acid sequence: CATVGGWNTEAFF. Supplemented by reference TRBV28 and TRBJ1-1, the full variable domain reads DVKVTQSSRYLVKRTGEKVFLECVQDMDHENMFWYRQDPGLGLRLIYFSYDVKMKEKGDIPEGYSVSREKKERFSLILESASTNQTSMYLCATVGGWNTEAFFGQGTRLTVV.

The chain recombines TRBV6-1 with TRBJ1-1; TRBD1 agrees at 8 bases. CDR1 and CDR2 from the germline V gene are MNHNS and SASEGT. The ends lost 5 bases at V and 5 bases at J; junction bases unmatched: 10. The CDR3 sequence is 15 residues long. The CDR3: CASSPRGQAGTEAFF. The DNA of the CDR3 is TGTGCCAGCAGTCCCAGGGGGCAGGCCGGGACTGAAGCTTTCTTT.

This sequence joins TRBV19 and TRBJ2-7; 12 bases map to TRBD1. CDR1 is LNHDA and CDR2 is SQIVND in the germline V gene (reference sequence). The CDR3 consists of 15 residues. The J segment lost 5 bases and the V segment lost 5 bases, leaving 7 bases of the junction unmatched. The CDR3 sequence: CASSVRDRGHDEQYF. The CDR3 bases are TGTGCCAGTAGTGTGCGGGACAGGGGGCACGACGAGCAGTACTTC.

The chain couples TRBV10-3 to TRBJ1-1; D perhaps matches TRBD1 (5 bases). The CDR3 covers 14 residues. Deletions cut 3 bases from V and 0 bases from J, with 8 bases between. Per the germline V gene, CDR1 is ENHRY and CDR2 is SYGVKD. CDR3 sequence: CAISEGDLNTEAFF. The CDR3 region has the DNA TGTGCCATCAGTGAAGGGGATCTGAACACTGAAGCTTTCTTT.

The chain is built from TRBV28 and TRBJ1-2, with TRBD1 as a possible D gene (6 bases). Germline values: CDR1 MDHEN, CDR2 SYDVKM. V lost 6 bases to trimming and J lost 8 bases, with 16 bases between them. The CDR3 consists of 13 residues. CDR3 loop: CASRTTGFRGYTF. CDR3 DNA: TGTGCCAGCAGGACAACAGGGTTTAGGGGCTACACCTTC.

The chain couples TRBV5-1 to TRBJ2-7; D remains ambiguous. Trimming cost V 3 bases and J 1 base, with 5 bases left between them. The length of the CDR3 is 12 residues. Germline lookup yields CDR1 SGHRS and CDR2 YFSETQ. The CDR3 loop is CASSYQSYEQYF. Written as DNA, the CDR3 is TGCGCCAGCAGCTACCAGTCCTACGAGCAGTACTTC.

The chain has TRBV27 and TRBJ2-5, with 7 bases identical to TRBD2. With V trimmed by 5 bases and J by 0 bases, 15 bases remained unmatched. The germline gives CDR1 MNHEY, CDR2 SMNVEV (reference sequence). CDR3 size: 18 residues. Here the CDR3 DNA reads TGTGCCAGCAGTAGAGGGCTGTCTGGGGGGGGGTACCAAGAGACCCAGTACTTC. As protein: CASSRGLSGGGYQETQYF.

The chain combines TRBV6-5 with TRBJ1-5; the match to TRBD1 covers 8 bases. The CDR3 is 13 amino acids. V was clipped by 8 bases and J by 7 bases; unmatched bases: 7. Per germline, CDR1 MNHEY and CDR2 SVGAGI. CDR3 DNA sequence: TGTGCCAGCGTGGGACAGGTCAGGCAGCCCCAGCATTTT. Amino acids: CASVGQVRQPQHF.

The chain carries TRBV19 and TRBJ2-1, with 11 bases identical to TRBD1. The J segment lost 8 bases and the V segment lost 3 bases, leaving 9 bases of the junction unmatched. Looked up from germline, CDR1 is LNHDA and CDR2 is SQIVND (reference sequence). This CDR3 is 16 amino acids long. The CDR3 bases are TGTGCCAGTAGTATTGACCCCGGGACAGGGGGGGATGAGCAGTTCTTC. It is translated as CASSIDPGTGGDEQFF.

V usage is TRBV6-5 and J usage is TRBJ2-7; D gene unclear. The ends were cut back, 3 bases at V and 4 bases at J, with 7 bases in the middle. The CDR3 is 12 amino acids. Germline CDR1 and CDR2: MNHEY and SVGAGI. CDR3 residues: CASSYNKYEQYF. In DNA form, the CDR3 reads TGTGCCAGCAGTTATAACAAATACGAGCAGTACTTC.

There are a few counts of this clone. The rearrangement joins TRBV19 to TRBJ2-1; D may be TRBD2 (6 bases). Per the germline V gene, CDR1 is LNHDA and CDR2 is SQIVND (reference sequence). The ends were cut back, 6 bases at V and 0 bases at J, with 12 bases in the middle. CDR3 length: 15 amino acids. The CDR3 nucleotides read TGTGCCAGTAGAATTGCGCGGGACTCCTACAATGAGCAGTTCTTC. Translated: CASRIARDSYNEQFF.

The chain employs TRBV5-4 and TRBJ1-1; possible D gene TRBD1, 6 bases. This CDR3 is built from 16 residues. Trimming removed 4 bases from V and 1 base from J, with 17 bases in between. Per germline, CDR1 SGHNT and CDR2 YYREEE (reference sequence). The CDR3 nucleotides read TGTGCCAGCAGCCCCCCCGCGCGGGGGCCGAACACTGAAGCTTTCTTT. It encodes CASSPPARGPNTEAFF. The full variable domain, in which reference TRBV5-4 and TRBJ1-1 provide the parts outside the CDR3, is ETGVTQSPTHLIKTRGQQVTLRCSSQSGHNTVSWYQQALGQGPQFIFQYYREEENGRGNFPPRFSGLQFPNYSSELNVNALELDDSALYLCASSPPARGPNTEAFFGQGTRLTVV.

The chain links TRBV30 to TRBJ1-5, with 9 nucleotides matching TRBD1. The trim removed 3 bases at V and 4 bases at J, leaving 7 bases unmatched. There are 15 residues in the CDR3. The germline CDR1 and CDR2 sequences are GTSNPN and SVGIG (reference sequence). CDR3 region: CAWRAPGQGNQPQHF. In nucleotides, the CDR3 is TGTGCCTGGAGGGCTCCGGGACAGGGTAATCAGCCCCAGCATTTT.